This TCR beta chain appears in the sequencing data of a study of shared clonotypes between healthy human individuals. Study-level information: Each donor's CD8 memory used one plate, CD8 naive two, each CD4 subset three.

This table comes from immunoSEQ multiplex PCR, and its TCRdb copy is limited to in-frame clones, with some not included. This table has around 2.3 million clones, around 95% appearing once. The V end lost 3 bases, the J end lost 0 bases, and 11 bases lay between the germline ends. Germline lookup yields CDR1 MNHNS and CDR2 SASEGT. The CDR3 loop spans 16 amino acids. Sequencing input: naive CD4+ T cells sorted from blood. Subset defined: CD45RA+ positively selected. The clonotype comes from a man younger than 30 in good health. The gene calls are TRBV6-1 and TRBJ2-2, with a possible D match to TRBD1 (6 bases). This chain's CDR3 is CASSDPDSANTGELFF. The CDR3 nucleotides read TGTGCCAGCAGTGATCCGGACAGCGCGAACACCGGGGAGCTGTTTTTT.